The 21 T cell receptor beta chains listed next were all sequenced from one sample in a study of Ad26.COV2.S vaccination and SARS-CoV-2 variants. Libraries were prepared by immunoSEQ multiplex PCR; TCRdb keeps only in-frame clonotypes and omits some of them. The sample yields 300,000 to 400,000 clones, approximately 90% seen once. As to treatment: around 19 received Ad26.COV2.S at low or high dose, single or two shots; about 5 received placebo; per-sample allocation not given. Day 63 following the first vaccine or placebo injection was when the samples were taken. Specimen: peripheral blood, collected in a trial of Ad26.COV2.S vaccine versus placebo. Receptor source: a person aged 18-60 years who received the Ad26.COV2.S COVID-19 vaccine or a placebo.

The genes are TRBV6-5 and TRBJ2-3; a possible D gene is TRBD1 (5 bases). The CDR3 has 15 amino acids. V was cut by 6 bases and J by 0 bases, with 13 bases left in between. CDR1 MNHEY and CDR2 SVGAGI come from the germline V gene. CDR3 bases: TGTGCCAGCAGAGTCCAGGGTGCTAGCACAGATACGCAGTATTTT. Translation gives CASRVQGASTDTQYF.

This chain joins TRBV11-2 and TRBJ2-1; a possible D gene is TRBD1 (6 bases). V gave up 4 bases and J gave up 7 bases, with 17 bases separating them. Germline CDR1 SGHAT, CDR2 FQNNGV. CDR3 length: 15 amino acids. CDR3 amino acids: CASSSDQGKWNEQFF. CDR3 sequence (DNA): TGTGCCAGCAGCTCAGATCAGGGGAAATGGAATGAGCAGTTCTTC.

The chain couples TRBV12-3 or TRBV12-4 to TRBJ2-2; D is ambiguous. Trimming took off 5 bases at V and 6 bases at J, with 7 bases between the two ends. The CDR3 loop spans 12 amino acids. The DNA of the CDR3 is TGTGCCAGCAGTGCACATGCCGGGGAGCTGTTTTTT. Residues: CASSAHAGELFF.

This chain connects TRBV14 to TRBJ2-2; D unresolved. The CDR3 totals 15 residues. CDR1 is SGHDN and CDR2 is FVKESK in the germline V gene. Trimming stripped 3 bases from V and 0 bases from J, with 8 bases between. As DNA, the CDR3 is TGTGCCAGCAGCCAGGGTGTAACGAACACCGGGGAGCTGTTTTTT. The encoded protein is CASSQGVTNTGELFF.

There are a few counts of this clone. Here the CDR3 reads CASSLVQDNEQFF. Written as DNA, the CDR3 is TGTGCCAGCAGCTTAGTACAAGACAATGAGCAGTTCTTC. The chain carries TRBV7-9 and TRBJ2-1; unclear D gene. This CDR3 has 13 residues. Trimming stripped 1 base from V and 5 bases from J, with 6 bases between. Germline CDR1 reads SEHNR; CDR2 reads FQNEAQ (reference sequence).

This sequence joins TRBV6-1 and TRBJ2-1; 9 nucleotides line up with TRBD2. Germline CDR1 and CDR2: MNHNS and SASEGT. The length of the CDR3 is 16 residues. The J segment lost 5 bases and the V segment lost 4 bases, leaving 9 bases of the junction unmatched. CDR3 protein: CASSVSPSGVNNEQFF. The CDR3 coding sequence is TGTGCCAGCAGTGTGTCCCCTAGCGGGGTTAACAATGAGCAGTTCTTC.

This clone showed up just a few times. The genes are TRBV27 and TRBJ2-1, with D possibly being TRBD2 (5 bases). The CDR3 consists of 12 residues. Germline assignment: CDR1 MNHEY and CDR2 SMNVEV (reference sequence). The V end was cut by 8 bases, the J end by 6 bases, with 11 bases between. CDR3 sequence: CASALRGNEQFF. CDR3 bases: TGTGCCAGCGCACTCCGGGGCAATGAGCAGTTCTTC.

The CDR3 DNA reads as TGTGCCAGCAGACCGGACATAAACTATGGCTACACCTTC. Translated, it gives CASRPDINYGYTF. V gene TRBV27 combines with J gene TRBJ1-2; D may be TRBD1 (5 bases). Trimming took off 6 bases at V and 2 bases at J, with 10 bases between the two ends. Germline CDR1 reads MNHEY; CDR2 reads SMNVEV (reference sequence). The CDR3 has 13 residues.

This rearrangement joins TRBV28 to TRBJ2-5; D is tentatively TRBD1 or TRBD2 (6 bases each). Per the germline V gene, CDR1 is MDHEN and CDR2 is SYDVKM. The CDR3 loop spans 13 amino acids. Trimming took off 6 bases at V and 5 bases at J, with 13 bases between the two ends. The CDR3 nucleotides are TGTGCCAGCAGATCGGGGGCGGAGGAGACCCAGTACTTC. It yields the protein CASRSGAEETQYF.

V gene TRBV9 combines with J gene TRBJ2-3; 16 positions match TRBD2. The trim removed 2 bases at V and 4 bases at J, leaving 7 bases unmatched. Germline values: CDR1 SGDLS, CDR2 YYNGEE. CDR3 length: 18 residues. The CDR3 DNA reads as TGTGCCAGCAGCGTGGGAACCGGGACTAGCGGGAGGGCAGATACGCAGTATTTT. It codes for CASSVGTGTSGRADTQYF.

This clone was observed a handful of times. This chain joins TRBV4-2 and TRBJ1-5, with D possibly matching TRBD1 (5 bases). The V gene's germline CDR1 is LGHNA and CDR2 YNFKEQ. This CDR3 is 16 amino acids long. V shed 1 base and J shed 5 bases, with 15 bases lying between them. CDR3 sequence (DNA): TGTGCCAGCAGCCAAGTGGACGGGGGAGTGGATCAGCCCCAGCATTTT. It specifies CASSQVDGGVDQPQHF.

The chain couples TRBV5-8 to TRBJ1-4, with 7 bases fitting TRBD1. The germline gives CDR1 SGHTS, CDR2 YDEGEE. CDR3 length equals 15 residues. J gave up 2 bases and V 4 bases, and 5 bases lay outside the gene matches. In DNA form, the CDR3 reads TGTGCCAGCAGCGAGAGGGGACAGACTAATGAAAAACTGTTTTTT. Translating gives CASSERGQTNEKLFF.

This CDR3 is CASSPGTESSYNSPLHF. The CDR3 DNA is TGCGCCAGCAGCCCGGGGACAGAAAGCTCCTATAATTCACCCCTCCACTTT. This sequence joins TRBV4-3 and TRBJ1-6, with 7 bases identical to TRBD1. CDR1 is LGHNA, CDR2 YSLEER, per germline. With 4 bases clipped from V and 0 bases from J, the junction kept 6 bases outside the gene matches. The CDR3 runs 17 residues.

The rearrangement uses TRBV15 and TRBJ2-5; D may correspond to TRBD1 or TRBD2 (5 bases each). CDR3 length: 15 amino acids. Germline V gives CDR1 LNHNV, CDR2 YYDKDF (reference sequence). The V and J ends lost 1 base and 2 bases respectively, with 11 bases between them. The CDR3 sequence: CATSRVGTGQETQYF. CDR3 sequence (DNA): TGTGCCACCAGCAGAGTTGGGACGGGTCAAGAGACCCAGTACTTC.

The chain is built from TRBV10-3 and TRBJ1-2, with 7 bases aligning to TRBD1. The ends lost 8 bases at V and 5 bases at J; junction bases unmatched: 8. The CDR3 is 13 amino acids. Germline V CDR1 and CDR2: ENHRY, SYGVKD. CDR3 in amino acids: CAIRDSPIYGYTF. CDR3 nucleotide sequence: TGTGCCATCCGGGACAGCCCAATATATGGCTACACCTTC.

The chain has TRBV28 and TRBJ1-1; D ambiguous. In germline, CDR1 is MDHEN, CDR2 SYDVKM. The CDR3 spans 13 residues. V gave up 3 bases and J gave up 9 bases, with 14 bases separating them. As DNA, the CDR3 is TGTGCCAGCAGTTTTATAGGCCGAAATCAAGCTTTCTTT. Protein sequence: CASSFIGRNQAFF.

This clone was detected only once. The gene calls are TRBV10-1 and TRBJ1-1, with 7 bases matching TRBD1. The CDR3 runs to 13 residues. The trim removed 0 bases at V and 8 bases at J, leaving 3 bases unmatched. CDR1 is WNHNN, CDR2 SYGVQD, per germline (reference sequence). The CDR3: CASSESPTGEAFF. The CDR3 DNA follows: TGCGCCAGCAGTGAGTCGCCGACAGGGGAAGCTTTCTTT.

V usage is TRBV4-1 and J usage is TRBJ2-5; 11 bases align to TRBD2. Trimming cost V 1 base and J 1 base; bases outside gene matches: 2. There are 16 residues in the CDR3. Germline CDR1 reads MGHRA; CDR2 reads YSYEKL. In nucleotides, the CDR3 is TGCGCCAGCAGCCAAGTGACTAGCGGGGCCCAAGAGACCCAGTACTTC. Protein product: CASSQVTSGAQETQYF.

The rearrangement uses TRBV10-2 and TRBJ2-1; the D gene is possibly TRBD2 (6 bases). Germline-derived CDR1 and CDR2 are WSHSY and SAAADI. This CDR3 contains 11 residues. V shed 7 bases and J shed 8 bases, with 9 bases lying between them. CDR3 DNA: TGCGCCAGCACCAAGCGGGATGAGCAGTTCTTC. It is translated as CASTKRDEQFF.

This chain uses TRBV9 with TRBJ1-2, with 7 nucleotides matching TRBD1. Germline trimming cut 4 bases from V and 5 bases from J; bases unmatched to any gene: 11. This CDR3 is built from 15 residues. Germline values: CDR1 SGDLS, CDR2 YYNGEE. For the CDR3, the DNA is TGTGCCAGCAGCCATCCGGCCAGGGGGATATATGGCTACACCTTC. It is translated as CASSHPARGIYGYTF.

The chain recombines TRBV7-2 with TRBJ1-3; the match to TRBD1 covers 10 bases. This CDR3 has 13 amino acids. In germline, CDR1 is SGHTA, CDR2 FQGNSA. Unmatched junction bases numbered 3, after V lost 5 bases and J lost 8 bases. The CDR3 region has the DNA TGTGCCAGCAGCCGGGACAGGGGCGACACCATATATTTT. It yields the protein CASSRDRGDTIYF.